Following are 20 T cell receptor gamma chains from one sample sequenced in a study of gamma-delta T cells after stem cell transplantation. TCRdb redid the clone calls on the RT-PCR reads with CATT. The sample records approximately 1,000 gamma-chain clones, over 25% being singletons. Sequenced input: gamma-delta T cells. Source of these receptors: a human donor. It is not recorded whose cells these are; they may come from a transplant donor.

This clone is large in the sample. The chain employs TRGV3 and TRGJP2. Here the J gene was assigned by germline matching of the DNA, as TCRdb has none. In germline, CDR1 is VTNTFY, CDR2 YDVSTARD (reference sequence). This CDR3 has 15 amino acids. V lost 0 bases and J lost 2; bases outside the gene matches: 3. CDR3 in amino acids: CATWDRRSSDWIKTF. Here the CDR3 DNA reads TGTGCCACCTGGGACAGGCGGAGTAGTGATTGGATCAAGACGTTT.

About this clone: The identical CDR3 is also encoded by other nucleotide sequences in the sample. The CDR3 reads CATWNYKKLF. The CDR3 DNA reads as TGTGCCACCTGGAACTATAAGAAACTCTTT. The rearrangement joins TRGV8 to TRGJ1 or TRGJ2. The J gene, absent from TCRdb, was called here by matching the DNA to germline. Trimming removed 6 bases from V and 7 bases from J; junction bases left unmatched: 3. Germline CDR1 and CDR2: VENAVY and YDSYNSRV. The CDR3 contains 10 residues.

V gene TRGV5 combines with J gene TRGJ1 or TRGJ2. The J gene is not listed in TCRdb, so it was assigned here from a DNA match to germline. V lost 0 bases and J lost 6; bases outside the gene matches: 11. Germline V gene lookup returns CDR1 VINAFY and CDR2 YDVSNSKD. This CDR3 is built from 15 residues. The CDR3 sequence is CATWDRGDLVYKKLF. Here the CDR3 DNA reads TGTGCCACCTGGGACAGGGGGGATTTGGTTTATAAGAAACTCTTT.

This clone was detected a few times. The chain links TRGV4 to TRGJ1 or TRGJ2. Matching the DNA to germline supplied the J gene, which TCRdb does not give. The CDR3 is 13 amino acids. Trimming took 1 base from V and 1 from J; bases not matched to a gene: 1. Germline assignment: CDR1 EGSTGY and CDR2 YDSYTSSV. This chain's CDR3 is CATWDGNYYKKLF. The CDR3, as DNA: TGTGCCACCTGGGATGGAAATTATTATAAGAAACTCTTT.

Worth noting for this clone: A much bigger clone sits one base away, suggesting this may be a read error. Additional DNA sequences in this sample encode the identical CDR3. The J segment was not called; the V segment is TRGV2. Germline V CDR1 and CDR2: EGSNGY, YDSYNSKV. The length of the CDR3 is 16 residues. The CDR3 DNA sequence: TGTGCCACCTGGGACGGGCCTCGTCGTAGTGATTGGATTAAGACGTTT. Translating it yields CATWDGPRRSDWIKTF.

The J gene is TRGJ1 or TRGJ2, the V gene TRGV4. Germline matching of the DNA provided the J gene here, since TCRdb leaves it blank. With 0 bases clipped from V and 7 bases from J, the junction kept 6 bases outside the gene matches. Germline V lookup: CDR1 EGSTGY, CDR2 YDSYTSSV. The CDR3 consists of 13 residues. CDR3 nucleotides: TGTGCCACCTGGGATGGGCGGGGATATAAGAAACTCTTT. Amino acids: CATWDGRGYKKLF.

Worth noting for this clone: A single base separates this from a much larger clone, so it may be a read error. J is TRGJP and V is TRGV9. TCRdb supplies no J gene; here it was assigned by aligning the nucleotide sequence to germline. CDR1 is GITISATS and CDR2 is ISYDGTV in the germline V gene (reference sequence). This CDR3 spans 19 amino acids. Here the CDR3 reads CASWEVQRVRELGKKIKVF. The CDR3 DNA reads TGTGCCTCGTGGGAGGTGCAAAGAGTGAGGGAGTTGGGCAAAAAAATCAAGGTATTT.

This clone has just one count. No J gene was called, and the V gene is TRGV2. The CDR3 has 14 amino acids. CDR1 is EGSNGY and CDR2 is YDSYNSKV in the germline V gene. As DNA, the CDR3 is TGTGCCACCTGGGACGGAGGATATTATCATAAGAATCTCTTT. This codes for CATWDGGYYHKNLF.

V gene TRGV3 combines with J gene TRGJ1 or TRGJ2. TCRdb does not report a J gene; here it was assigned by matching the DNA to germline references. The CDR3 loop spans 14 amino acids. V lost 3 bases to trimming and J lost 1 base; unmatched junction nucleotides: 6. Germline-derived CDR1 and CDR2 are VTNTFY and YDVSTARD (reference sequence). CDR3 nucleotide sequence: TGTGCCACCTGGGACCGCCCTAATTATTATAAGAAACTCTTT. Translating it yields CATWDRPNYYKKLF.

In its sample, this clone was seen a few times. CDR3 residues: CATWDGLEDNKKLF. The CDR3 bases are TGTGCCACCTGGGACGGACTTGAAGATAATAAGAAACTCTTT. The rearrangement joins TRGV2 to TRGJ1 or TRGJ2. The J gene is not listed in TCRdb, so it was assigned here from a DNA match to germline. V lost 1 base to trimming and J lost 8 bases; unmatched junction nucleotides: 11. Germline lookup yields CDR1 EGSNGY and CDR2 YDSYNSKV. CDR3 length: 14 residues.

Only a few counts were recorded for this clone. The V and J genes are TRGV9 and TRGJ1 or TRGJ2. Matching the DNA to germline supplied the J gene, which TCRdb does not give. Germline trimming cut 0 bases from V and 7 bases from J; bases unmatched to any gene: 9. This CDR3 has 14 amino acids. Germline CDR1 GITISATS, CDR2 ISYDGTV (reference sequence). The CDR3 loop is CALWEVGVKYKKLF. In DNA form, the CDR3 reads TGTGCCTTGTGGGAGGTGGGGGTGAAATATAAGAAACTCTTT.

This chain joins TRGV8 and TRGJP2. The J gene is absent in TCRdb and was assigned here via DNA matching to germline. The ends lost 1 base at V and 4 bases at J; junction bases unmatched: 0. Per the germline V gene, CDR1 is VENAVY and CDR2 is YDSYNSRV. The CDR3 has 13 residues. CDR3 bases: TGTGCCACCTGGGATAGTAGTGATTGGATCAAGACGTTT. Amino acid sequence: CATWDSSDWIKTF.

This clone was seen a handful of times. V and J are TRGV4 and TRGJP2. Because TCRdb records no J gene, it was assigned here through a match of the DNA to germline. J gave up 3 bases and V 0 bases, and 4 bases lay outside the gene matches. The CDR3 contains 15 residues. Germline V gene data show CDR1 as EGSTGY and CDR2 as YDSYTSSV. CDR3 bases: TGTGCCACCTGGGATGGGCCCGGTAGTGATTGGATCAAGACGTTT. Its translation is CATWDGPGSDWIKTF.

In this sample, this clone turned up a few times. The chain joins TRGV3 to TRGJP2. TCRdb offers no J gene call, so here the DNA was matched to germline to obtain one. The trim removed 0 bases at V and 6 bases at J, leaving 4 bases unmatched. CDR1 VTNTFY and CDR2 YDVSTARD come from the germline V gene (reference sequence). CDR3 length: 14 residues. This CDR3 is CATWDRPRDWIKTF. As DNA, the CDR3 is TGTGCCACCTGGGACAGGCCTCGTGATTGGATCAAGACGTTT.

The table lists this clone with a few counts. This chain's CDR3 is CATWDGLDYYKKLF. CDR3 coding DNA: TGTGCCACCTGGGATGGGTTGGATTATTATAAGAAACTCTTT. The V call is TRGV4, the J call TRGJ1 or TRGJ2. The J gene, missing from TCRdb, was assigned here through DNA to germline matching. Germline values: CDR1 EGSTGY, CDR2 YDSYTSSV. The trim removed 0 bases at V and 2 bases at J, leaving 4 bases unmatched. The CDR3 has 14 amino acids.

In its sample, this clone was seen a few times. The chain is built from TRGV4 and TRGJ1 or TRGJ2. TCRdb leaves out the J gene; it was filled in here by matching the DNA to germline. V shed 4 bases, J shed 0 bases, and the junction held 3 bases outside the gene matches. CDR1 and CDR2 (germline): EGSTGY, YDSYTSSV. The CDR3 is made up of 13 amino acids. In nucleotides, the CDR3 is TGTGCCACCTGGGAGACGAATTATTATAAGAAACTCTTT. This translates into CATWETNYYKKLF.

With regard to this clone: A read error may explain this, as a much larger clone is one base away. V usage is TRGV4 and J usage is TRGJ1 or TRGJ2. No J gene is reported in TCRdb; it was inferred here by comparing the DNA with germline. The length of the CDR3 is 18 residues. Germline V gene data show CDR1 as EGSTGY and CDR2 as YDSYTSSV. CDR3 in amino acids: CAAWDGPGPGLTANKKLF. CDR3 DNA sequence: TGTGCCGCCTGGGATGGGCCGGGCCCGGGATTGACGGCGAATAAGAAACTCTTT.

This clone has a handful of counts. The rearrangement joins TRGV9 to TRGJ1 or TRGJ2. TCRdb lists no J gene, so it was determined here by aligning the DNA to germline. Germline lookup yields CDR1 GITISATS and CDR2 ISYDGTV (reference sequence). With V trimmed by 5 bases and J by 0 bases, 7 bases remained unmatched. This CDR3 contains 14 residues. CDR3 residues: CALWGRLNYYKKLF. As DNA, the CDR3 is TGTGCCTTGTGGGGCCGATTGAATTATTATAAGAAACTCTTT.

This clone was counted a few times. The CDR3 DNA sequence: TGTGCCACCTGGGATTGGGAAGGGGCTGGTTGGTTCAAGATATTT. It codes for CATWDWEGAGWFKIF. The chain has TRGV4 and TRGJP1. TCRdb supplies no J gene; here it was assigned by aligning the nucleotide sequence to germline. In germline, CDR1 is EGSTGY, CDR2 YDSYTSSV. The CDR3 extends over 15 amino acids. After removal of 3 bases from V and 6 bases from J, the junction contained 10 bases not matched to a gene.

On this clone: This may come from a read error, since a much larger clone is one base off. The J gene is TRGJ1 or TRGJ2, the V gene TRGV3. Here the J gene came from matching the DNA to germline, since TCRdb omits it. The CDR3 loop spans 13 amino acids. The trim removed 3 bases at V and 6 bases at J, leaving 8 bases unmatched. CDR1 is VTNTFY, CDR2 YDVSTARD, per germline (reference sequence). CDR3 in DNA: TGTGCCACCTGGGACGGGCGGGGTTATAAGAAACTCTTT. Translation: CATWDGRGYKKLF.